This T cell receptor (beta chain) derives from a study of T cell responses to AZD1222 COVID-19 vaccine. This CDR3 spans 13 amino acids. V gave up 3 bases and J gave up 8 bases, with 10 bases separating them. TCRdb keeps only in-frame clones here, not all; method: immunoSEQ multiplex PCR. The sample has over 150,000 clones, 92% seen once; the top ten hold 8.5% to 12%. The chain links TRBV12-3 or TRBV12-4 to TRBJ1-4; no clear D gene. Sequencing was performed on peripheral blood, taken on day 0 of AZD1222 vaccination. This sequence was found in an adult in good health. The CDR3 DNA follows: TGTGCCAGCAGTTTGGCCGAAGGGGAAAAACTGTTTTTT. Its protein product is CASSLAEGEKLFF.